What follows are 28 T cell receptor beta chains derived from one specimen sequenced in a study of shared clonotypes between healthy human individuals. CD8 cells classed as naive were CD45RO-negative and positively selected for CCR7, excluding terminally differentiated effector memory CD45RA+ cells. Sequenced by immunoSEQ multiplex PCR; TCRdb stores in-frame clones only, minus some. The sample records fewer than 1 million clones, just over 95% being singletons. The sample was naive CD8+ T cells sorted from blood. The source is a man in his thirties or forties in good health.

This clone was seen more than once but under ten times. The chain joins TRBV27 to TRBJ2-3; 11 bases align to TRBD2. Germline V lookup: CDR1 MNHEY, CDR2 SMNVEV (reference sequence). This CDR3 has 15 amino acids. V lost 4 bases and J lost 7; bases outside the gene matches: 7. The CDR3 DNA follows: TGTGCCAGCAGTTCCGCGACTAGCGGGATTTATACGCAGTATTTT. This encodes CASSSATSGIYTQYF.

Written as DNA, the CDR3 is TGTGCCAGCAAGGAACAGGGAGAAACCACTGAAGCTTTCTTT. It specifies CASKEQGETTEAFF. The gene calls are TRBV5-4 and TRBJ1-1, with D maybe TRBD1 (6 bases). The CDR3 extends over 14 amino acids. Trimming removed 6 bases at V and 4 bases at J, with 16 bases between. From germline, CDR1 is SGHNT and CDR2 YYREEE (reference sequence).

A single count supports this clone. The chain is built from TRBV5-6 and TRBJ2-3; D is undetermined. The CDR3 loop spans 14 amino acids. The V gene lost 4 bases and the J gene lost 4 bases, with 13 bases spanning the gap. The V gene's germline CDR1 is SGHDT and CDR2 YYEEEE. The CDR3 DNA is TGTGCCAGCAGCCCCCGGTTGGGTCCAGATACGCAGTATTTT. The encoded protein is CASSPRLGPDTQYF. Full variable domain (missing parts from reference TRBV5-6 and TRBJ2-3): DAGVTQSPTHLIKTRGQQVTLRCSPKSGHDTVSWYQQALGQGPQFIFQYYEEEERQRGNFPDRFSGHQFPNYSSELNVNALLLGDSALYLCASSPRLGPDTQYFGPGTRLTVL.

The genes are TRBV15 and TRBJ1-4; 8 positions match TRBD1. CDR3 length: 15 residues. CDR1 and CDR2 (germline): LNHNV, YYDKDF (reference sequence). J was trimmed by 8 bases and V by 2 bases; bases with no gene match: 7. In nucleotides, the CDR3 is TGTGCCACCAGCAGACCACAGGGGGAGGACGAAAAACTGTTTTTT. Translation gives CATSRPQGEDEKLFF.

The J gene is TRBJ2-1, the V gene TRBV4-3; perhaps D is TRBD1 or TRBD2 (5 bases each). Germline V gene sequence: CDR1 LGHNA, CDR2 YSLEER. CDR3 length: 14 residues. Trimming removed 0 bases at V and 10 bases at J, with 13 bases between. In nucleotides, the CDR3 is TGCGCCAGCAGCCAAGAGGGACGGGTCTGGGAGCAGTTCTTC. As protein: CASSQEGRVWEQFF.

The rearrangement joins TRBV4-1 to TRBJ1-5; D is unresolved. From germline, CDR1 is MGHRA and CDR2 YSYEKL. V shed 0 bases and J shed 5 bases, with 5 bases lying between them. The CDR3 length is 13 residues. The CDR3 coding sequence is TGCGCCAGCAGCCAAGATCTGTATCAGCCCCAGCATTTT. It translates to CASSQDLYQPQHF.

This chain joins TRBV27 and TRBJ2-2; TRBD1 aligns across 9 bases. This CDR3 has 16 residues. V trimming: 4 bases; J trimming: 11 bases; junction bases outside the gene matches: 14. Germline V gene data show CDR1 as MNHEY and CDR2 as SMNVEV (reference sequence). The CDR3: CASSYLPGTGIGELFF. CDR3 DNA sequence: TGTGCCAGCAGTTACCTACCCGGGACAGGGATCGGAGAGCTGTTTTTT.

Here the CDR3 reads CASSLRLLVSSSYEQYF. Written as DNA, the CDR3 is TGTGCCAGCAGCTTACGTCTTCTCGTTTCGAGCTCCTACGAGCAGTACTTC. The genes are TRBV7-2 and TRBJ2-7; D unresolved. Trimming removed 2 bases at V and 0 bases at J, with 17 bases between. The CDR3 has 17 amino acids. The germline CDR1 and CDR2 sequences are SGHTA and FQGNSA.

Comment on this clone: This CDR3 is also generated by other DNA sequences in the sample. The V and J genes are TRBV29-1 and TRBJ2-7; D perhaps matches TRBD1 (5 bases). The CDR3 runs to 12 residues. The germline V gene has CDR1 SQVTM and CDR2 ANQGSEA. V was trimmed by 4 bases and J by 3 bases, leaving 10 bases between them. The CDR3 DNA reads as TGCAGCGTTGTAGGGCAGGGCTACGAGCAGTACTTC. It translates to CSVVGQGYEQYF.

CDR3 DNA sequence: TGTGCCAGCGGCCTCTATGCGGGACAAAGAGGTTATTCCTACGAGCAGTACTTC. It codes for CASGLYAGQRGYSYEQYF. The chain carries TRBV7-6 and TRBJ2-7, with D perhaps assigned TRBD1 or TRBD2 (6 bases each). From germline, CDR1 is SGHVS and CDR2 FNYEAQ. Trimming removed 8 bases from V and 1 base from J, with 27 bases in between. This CDR3 region has 18 residues. Filled out from reference TRBV7-6 and TRBJ2-7, the complete variable domain reads GAGVSQSPRYKVTKRGQDVALRCDPISGHVSLYWYRQALGQGPEFLTYFNYEAQQDKSGLPNDRFSAERPEGSISTLTIQRTEQRDSAMYRCASGLYAGQRGYSYEQYFGPGTRLTVT.

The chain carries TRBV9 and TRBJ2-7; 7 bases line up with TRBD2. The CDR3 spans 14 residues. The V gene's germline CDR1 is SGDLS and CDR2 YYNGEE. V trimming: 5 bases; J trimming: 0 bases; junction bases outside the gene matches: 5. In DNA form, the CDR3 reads TGTGCCAGCAGTCCTTGGGACTACTCCTACGAGCAGTACTTC. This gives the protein CASSPWDYSYEQYF.

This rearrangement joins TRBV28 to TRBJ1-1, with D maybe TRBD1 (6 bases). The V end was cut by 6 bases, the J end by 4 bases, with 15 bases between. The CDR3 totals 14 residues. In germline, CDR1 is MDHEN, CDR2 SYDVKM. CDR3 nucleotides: TGTGCCAGCAGCCCTACGCTACAGGGCACTGAAGCTTTCTTT. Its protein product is CASSPTLQGTEAFF.

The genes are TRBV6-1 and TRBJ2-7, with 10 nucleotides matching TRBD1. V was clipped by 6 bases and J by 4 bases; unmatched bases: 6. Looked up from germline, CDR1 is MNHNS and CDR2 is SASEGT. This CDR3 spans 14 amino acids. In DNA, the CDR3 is TGTGCCAGCAGCGACAGGGGGCGACGGTACGAGCAGTACTTC. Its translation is CASSDRGRRYEQYF.

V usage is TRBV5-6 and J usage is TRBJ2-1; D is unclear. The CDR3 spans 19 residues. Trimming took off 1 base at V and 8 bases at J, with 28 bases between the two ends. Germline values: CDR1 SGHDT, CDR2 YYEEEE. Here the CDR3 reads CASSLINLAPVPIADEQFF. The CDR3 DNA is TGTGCCAGCAGCTTGATAAATCTCGCCCCGGTTCCGATTGCGGATGAGCAGTTCTTC. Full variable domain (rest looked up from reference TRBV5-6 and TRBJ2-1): DAGVTQSPTHLIKTRGQQVTLRCSPKSGHDTVSWYQQALGQGPQFIFQYYEEEERQRGNFPDRFSGHQFPNYSSELNVNALLLGDSALYLCASSLINLAPVPIADEQFFGPGTRLTVL.

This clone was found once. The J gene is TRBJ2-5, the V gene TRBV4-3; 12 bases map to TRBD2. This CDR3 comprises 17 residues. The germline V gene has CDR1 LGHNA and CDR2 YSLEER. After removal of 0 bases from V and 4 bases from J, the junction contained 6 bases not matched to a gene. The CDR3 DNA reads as TGCGCCAGCAGCCAAGATCGGACTAGCGGGATCGGAGAGACCCAGTACTTC. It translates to CASSQDRTSGIGETQYF.

In DNA form, the CDR3 reads TGTGCCAGCAGCGCCTTCCAAGAGACAGATACGCAGTATTTT. Protein product: CASSAFQETDTQYF. The genes are TRBV9 and TRBJ2-3; no firm D call. Germline CDR1 reads SGDLS; CDR2 reads YYNGEE. The CDR3 length is 14 residues. Trimming stripped 3 bases from V and 3 bases from J, with 11 bases between.

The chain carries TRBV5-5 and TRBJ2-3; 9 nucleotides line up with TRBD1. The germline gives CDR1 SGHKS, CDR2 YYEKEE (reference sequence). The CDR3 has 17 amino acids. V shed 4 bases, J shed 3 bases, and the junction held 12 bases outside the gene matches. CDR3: CASSSQPGTGTTDTQYF. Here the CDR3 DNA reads TGTGCCAGCAGCAGTCAACCCGGGACAGGGACGACAGATACGCAGTATTTT. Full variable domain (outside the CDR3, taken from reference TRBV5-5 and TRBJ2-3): DAGVTQSPTHLIKTRGQQVTLRCSPISGHKSVSWYQQVLGQGPQFIFQYYEKEERGRGNFPDRFSARQFPNYSSELNVNALLLGDSALYLCASSSQPGTGTTDTQYFGPGTRLTVL.

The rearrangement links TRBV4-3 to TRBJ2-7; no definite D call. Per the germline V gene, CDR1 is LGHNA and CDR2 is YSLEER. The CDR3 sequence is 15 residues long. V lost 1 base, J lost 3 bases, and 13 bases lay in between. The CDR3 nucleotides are TGCGCCAGCAGCCAAGCGTCTACCTTTGGCTACGAGCAGTACTTC. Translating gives CASSQASTFGYEQYF.

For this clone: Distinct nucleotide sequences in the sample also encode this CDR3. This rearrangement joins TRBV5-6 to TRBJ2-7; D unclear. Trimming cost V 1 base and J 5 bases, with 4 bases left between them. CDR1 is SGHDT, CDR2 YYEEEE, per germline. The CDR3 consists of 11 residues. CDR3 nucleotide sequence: TGTGCCAGCAGCTTGCTCAACGAGCAGTACTTC. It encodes CASSLLNEQYF.

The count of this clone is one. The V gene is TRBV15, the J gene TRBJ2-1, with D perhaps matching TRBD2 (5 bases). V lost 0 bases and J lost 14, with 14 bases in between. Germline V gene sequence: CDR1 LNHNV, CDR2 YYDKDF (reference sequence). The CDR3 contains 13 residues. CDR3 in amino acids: CATSRDVADGEFF. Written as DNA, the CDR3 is TGTGCCACCAGCAGAGATGTAGCCGACGGGGAGTTCTTC.

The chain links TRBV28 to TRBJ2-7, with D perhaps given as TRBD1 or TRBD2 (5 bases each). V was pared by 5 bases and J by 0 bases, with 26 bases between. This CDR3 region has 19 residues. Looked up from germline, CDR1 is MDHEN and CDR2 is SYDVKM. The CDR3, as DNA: TGTGCCAGCAGTCACAGACTGGGATCAGGGACGGCCCCCTCCTACGAGCAGTACTTC. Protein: CASSHRLGSGTAPSYEQYF.

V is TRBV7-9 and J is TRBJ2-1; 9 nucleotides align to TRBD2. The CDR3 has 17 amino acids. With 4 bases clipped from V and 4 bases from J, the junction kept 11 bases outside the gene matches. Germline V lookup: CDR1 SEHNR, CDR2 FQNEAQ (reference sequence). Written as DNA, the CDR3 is TGTGCCAGCAGCTCATCGACTAGCGGAGGTAATTACAATGAGCAGTTCTTC. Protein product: CASSSSTSGGNYNEQFF.

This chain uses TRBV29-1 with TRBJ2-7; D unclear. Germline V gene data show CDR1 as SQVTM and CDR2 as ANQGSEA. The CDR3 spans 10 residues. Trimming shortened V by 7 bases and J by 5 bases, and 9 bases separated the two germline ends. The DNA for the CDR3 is TGCAGCGCTACCTATAACGAGCAGTACTTC. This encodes CSATYNEQYF.

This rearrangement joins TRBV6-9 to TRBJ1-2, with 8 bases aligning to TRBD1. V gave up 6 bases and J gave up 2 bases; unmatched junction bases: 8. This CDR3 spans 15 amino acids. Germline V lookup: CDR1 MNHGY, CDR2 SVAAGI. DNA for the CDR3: TGTGCCAGCAGCTCCGGGACAGGACCCAACTATGGCTACACCTTC. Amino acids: CASSSGTGPNYGYTF.

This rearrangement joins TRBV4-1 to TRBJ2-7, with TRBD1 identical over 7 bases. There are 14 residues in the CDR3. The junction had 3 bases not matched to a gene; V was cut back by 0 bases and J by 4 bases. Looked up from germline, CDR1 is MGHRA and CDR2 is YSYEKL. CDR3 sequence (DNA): TGCGCCAGCAGCCAAGAGGCCAGGGGGTACGAGCAGTACTTC. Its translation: CASSQEARGYEQYF.

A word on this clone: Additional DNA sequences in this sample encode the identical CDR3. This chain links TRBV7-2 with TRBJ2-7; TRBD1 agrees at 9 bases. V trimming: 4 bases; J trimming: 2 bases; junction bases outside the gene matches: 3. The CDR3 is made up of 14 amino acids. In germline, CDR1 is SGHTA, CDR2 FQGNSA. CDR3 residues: CASSSGTGTYEQYF. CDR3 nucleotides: TGTGCCAGCAGCTCCGGGACAGGGACCTACGAGCAGTACTTC.

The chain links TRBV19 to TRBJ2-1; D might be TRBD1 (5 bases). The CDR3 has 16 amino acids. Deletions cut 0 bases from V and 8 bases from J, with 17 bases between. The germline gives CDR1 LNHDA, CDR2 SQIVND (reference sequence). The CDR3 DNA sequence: TGTGCCAGTAGTATAGAAGGGCCCAGGGAACTCCATGAGCAGTTCTTC. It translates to CASSIEGPRELHEQFF.

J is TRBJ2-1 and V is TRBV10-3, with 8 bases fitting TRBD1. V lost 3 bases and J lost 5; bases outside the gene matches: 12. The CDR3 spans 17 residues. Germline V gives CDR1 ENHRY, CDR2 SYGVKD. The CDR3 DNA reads TGTGCCATCAGTGACTTAAGGACAGGGATGGTAAACAATGAGCAGTTCTTC. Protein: CAISDLRTGMVNNEQFF.